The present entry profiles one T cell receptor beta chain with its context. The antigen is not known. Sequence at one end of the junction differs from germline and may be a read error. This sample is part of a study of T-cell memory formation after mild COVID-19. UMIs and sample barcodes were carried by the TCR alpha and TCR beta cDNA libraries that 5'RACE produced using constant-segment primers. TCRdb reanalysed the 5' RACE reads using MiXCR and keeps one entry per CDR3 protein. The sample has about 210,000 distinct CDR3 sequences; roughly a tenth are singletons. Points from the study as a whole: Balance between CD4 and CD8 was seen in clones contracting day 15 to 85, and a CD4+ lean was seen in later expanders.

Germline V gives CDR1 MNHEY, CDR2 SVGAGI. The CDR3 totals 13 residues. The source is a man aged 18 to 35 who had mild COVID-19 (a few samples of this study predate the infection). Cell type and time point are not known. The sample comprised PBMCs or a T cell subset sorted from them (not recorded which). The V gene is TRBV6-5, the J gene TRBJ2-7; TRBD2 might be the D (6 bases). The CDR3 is CASSFNAGRPFWF. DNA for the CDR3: TGTGCCAGCAGTTTTAACGCAGGGAGGCCCTTTTGGTTC.